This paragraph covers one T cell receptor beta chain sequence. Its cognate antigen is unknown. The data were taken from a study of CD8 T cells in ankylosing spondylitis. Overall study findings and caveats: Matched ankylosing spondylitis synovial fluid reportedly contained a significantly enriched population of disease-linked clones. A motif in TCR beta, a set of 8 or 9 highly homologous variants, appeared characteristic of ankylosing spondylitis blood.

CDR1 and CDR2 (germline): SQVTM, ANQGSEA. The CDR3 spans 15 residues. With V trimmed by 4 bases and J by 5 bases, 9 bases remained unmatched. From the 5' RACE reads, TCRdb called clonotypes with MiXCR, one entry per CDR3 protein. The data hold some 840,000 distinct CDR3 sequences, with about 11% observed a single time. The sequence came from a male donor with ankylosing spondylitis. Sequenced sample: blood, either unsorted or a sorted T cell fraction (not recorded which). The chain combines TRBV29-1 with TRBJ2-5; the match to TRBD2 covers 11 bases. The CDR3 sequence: CSVGIAGGREETQYF. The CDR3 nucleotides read TGCAGCGTTGGTATAGCGGGAGGGCGAGAGGAGACCCAGTACTTC.